The sequence of this T cell receptor beta chain was determined in a study of blood T cell repertoires in COVID-19 (dated by TCRdb to 2019 to 2021). Context from the whole study: Samples from collaborators originated in the United States, Italy and Spain and spanned both the acute and convalescent phases of COVID-19. Subjects who had been exposed to COVID-19, were actively infected with it, or had recovered from it provided the deeply sampled blood TCRbeta repertoires that made up the dataset. Where available, HLA class I and class II types were taken from metadata supplied by the sample provider and were not determined by assay-based typing. A de-identified subject ID, COVID-19 status, age in years and sex were almost always included in the sample metadata. The material from the prospective study consisted of cDNA or gDNA derived from T cells, B-cell-depleted T cells, or PBMCs. The repertoires were made available in a free public database intended to serve as a resource for research on the immune response to SARS-CoV-2. The samples were drawn from two sources: the first 160 participants of the ongoing ImmuneRACE study, and approximately 1,300 subjects contributed by 6 global collaborators. General conclusions and limits of the study: The amount of clinical and demographic metadata varied by source and participant and was provided uncurated.

The CDR3 contains 14 residues, cysteine and phenylalanine counted. The kept DNA is CDR3 alone, 42 bases in frame from the first base. Germline trimming: 4 bases from V, 3 bases from J; junction bases outside gene matches: 4. Based on the germline V gene, the CDR1 and CDR2 sequences are LGHNA and YNFKEQ. TCRbeta CDR3 regions were amplified from genomic DNA by means of the immunoSEQ Assay, a bias-controlled multiplex PCR. Regarding the original processing steps: Within the assay, amplification of reference gene primers was used to estimate how many nucleated cells each sample contained. To quantify the absolute abundance of each unique TCRbeta CDR3 rearrangement, sequence reads were collapsed and filtered. Productive Simpson clonality was computed per sample as the square root of Simpson's diversity index over productive rearrangements. TCRdb carries this immuneACCESS record with in-frame sequences only. Its versions omit some clonotypes, under half of them owing to an unresolved V gene in the studies checked, with the rest unexplained. That table gives V, J and clone size, and the DNA gave D and trimming. This sample gives 110,000 or so clones in total; around 85% of them show up just once. The top ten clones comprise 3.9% of the sample.

Comments on this clone: It has no known antigen specificity. No base quality information exists; no much larger clone differs at one position.

Whole blood was collected in K2EDTA tubes by collaborating institutions according to the institutions' own protocols. For TCRbeta analysis, collaborators shipped samples as frozen whole blood, isolated PBMCs, or DNA extracted from either of those sample types. The clonotype originates from a man between 60 and 75 years old with acute or convalescent COVID-19. The specimen sequenced was peripheral blood. The chain is made from TRBV4-2 and TRBJ2-7; 9 bases in the junction line up with TRBD1. For the CDR3, the sequence is CASSPGTGFYEQYF. The DNA sequence is given as TGTGCCAGCAGCCCCGGGACAGGGTTCTACGAGCAGTACTTC.